This is a list of T cell receptor beta chains from one sample in a study. TCRdb re-derived calls from the RT-PCR reads in MiXCR, one entry per CDR3 protein. In the table there are about 680,000 distinct CDR3 sequences, approximately 15% of which are singletons. The sequenced sample was memory CD4+ T cells from blood. These receptors came from a female donor in good health, serving as a healthy control. Both conserved end residues are part of each CDR3. A D gene is named only where the DNA matches it firmly. Some rows have no size entry. The others give once, few or many, or a class for an expanded clone.

v_call: TRBV6-5; clone_size: many; cdr3_length: 12; d_call: NA; j_call: TRBJ1-1; cdr3_nt: TGTGCCAGCAGTAAAGGACAGCGTGAAGCTTTCTTT; cdr3_aa: CASSKGQREAFF
v_call: TRBV6-2/TRBV6-3; clone_size: NA; cdr3_length: 17; d_call: TRBD2; j_call: TRBJ2-3; cdr3_nt: TGTGCCAGCAGGGCTGGACTAGCGGGAAACTCGCGCTCCCGGCAGTATTTT; cdr3_aa: CASRAGLAGNSRSRQYF
v_call: TRBV12-3/TRBV12-4; clone_size: many; cdr3_length: 12; d_call: NA; j_call: TRBJ2-3; cdr3_nt: TGTGCCAGCAGTTCGACTCCAGATACGCAGTATTTT; cdr3_aa: CASSSTPDTQYF
v_call: TRBV12-3/TRBV12-4; clone_size: many; cdr3_length: 15; d_call: TRBD2; j_call: TRBJ2-3; cdr3_nt: TGTGCCAGCAGTTTGTCCAGCGGGGGTGGAGATACGCAGTATTTT; cdr3_aa: CASSLSSGGGDTQYF
v_call: TRBV7-3; clone_size: few; cdr3_length: 14; d_call: TRBD2; j_call: TRBJ2-1; cdr3_nt: TGTGCCAGCAGCTCAAGCGGGATTGACAATGAGCAGTTCTTC; cdr3_aa: CASSSSGIDNEQFF
v_call: TRBV6-2/TRBV6-3; clone_size: many; cdr3_length: 14; d_call: TRBD2; j_call: TRBJ2-1; cdr3_nt: TGTGCCAGCAGGCGGACTAGCGACTACAATGAGCAGTTCTTC; cdr3_aa: CASRRTSDYNEQFF
v_call: TRBV20-1; clone_size: NA; cdr3_length: 13; d_call: NA; j_call: TRBJ1-1; cdr3_nt: TGCAGTGCCACGGACAGATGGAACACTGAAGCTTTCTTT; cdr3_aa: CSATDRWNTEAFF
v_call: TRBV5-1; clone_size: few; cdr3_length: 17; d_call: TRBD2; j_call: TRBJ2-1; cdr3_nt: TGCGCCAGCAGCTTGGGGTTGGGACTAGCCTCTCTCAATGAGCAGTTCTTC; cdr3_aa: CASSLGLGLASLNEQFF
v_call: TRBV6-5; clone_size: NA; cdr3_length: 12; d_call: NA; j_call: TRBJ2-7; cdr3_nt: TGTGCCGTTGCGGGCAGATCGCACGAGCAGTACTTC; cdr3_aa: CAVAGRSHEQYF
v_call: TRBV5-6; clone_size: many; cdr3_length: 14; d_call: NA; j_call: TRBJ2-5; cdr3_nt: TGTGCCAGCAGCTCTCGGAGACCCCAAGAGACCCAGTACTTC; cdr3_aa: CASSSRRPQETQYF
v_call: TRBV28; clone_size: NA; cdr3_length: 13; d_call: NA; j_call: TRBJ2-4; cdr3_nt: TGTGCCAGCAGTTACGAGGCTCAAAACATTCAGTACTTC; cdr3_aa: CASSYEAQNIQYF
v_call: TRBV6-5; clone_size: NA; cdr3_length: 15; d_call: NA; j_call: TRBJ1-5; cdr3_nt: TGTGCCAGCAGTTACTCGGGGGCTAGCAATCAGCCCCAGCATTTT; cdr3_aa: CASSYSGASNQPQHF
v_call: TRBV28; clone_size: NA; cdr3_length: 13; d_call: NA; j_call: TRBJ1-5; cdr3_nt: TGTGCCAGTACTGGGACGCACAATCAGCCCCAGCATTTT; cdr3_aa: CASTGTHNQPQHF
v_call: TRBV6-2/TRBV6-3; clone_size: NA; cdr3_length: 16; d_call: NA; j_call: TRBJ1-2; cdr3_nt: TGTGCCAGCAGAAGAGGGCGGCAGGGAACTAACTATGGCTACACCTTC; cdr3_aa: CASRRGRQGTNYGYTF
v_call: TRBV20-1; clone_size: NA; cdr3_length: 13; d_call: TRBD2; j_call: TRBJ2-3; cdr3_nt: TGCAGTGCTAGACCGAGTCGGGGGGAGTCGCAGTATTTT; cdr3_aa: CSARPSRGESQYF
v_call: TRBV5-1; clone_size: NA; cdr3_length: 16; d_call: TRBD2; j_call: TRBJ2-3; cdr3_nt: TGCGCCAGCAGCTTGGCCAGCGGGGGCCGCACAGATACGCAGTATTTT; cdr3_aa: CASSLASGGRTDTQYF
v_call: TRBV7-3; clone_size: NA; cdr3_length: 14; d_call: TRBD2; j_call: TRBJ2-7; cdr3_nt: TGTGCCAGCAGCCCGGGACTAGCGACCGACGAGCAGTACTTC; cdr3_aa: CASSPGLATDEQYF
v_call: TRBV20-1; clone_size: NA; cdr3_length: 13; d_call: NA; j_call: TRBJ2-7; cdr3_nt: TGCAGAACTCCGACCGACCTGTACCACGAGCAGTACTTC; cdr3_aa: CRTPTDLYHEQYF
v_call: TRBV7-8; clone_size: NA; cdr3_length: 17; d_call: TRBD2; j_call: TRBJ2-7; cdr3_nt: TGTGCCAGCAGCTTAGATGGGGGAGGGCCAGTTCGCTACGAGCAGTACTTC; cdr3_aa: CASSLDGGGPVRYEQYF
v_call: TRBV20-1; clone_size: NA; cdr3_length: 14; d_call: TRBD1; j_call: TRBJ1-5; cdr3_nt: TGCAGTGCTCCGGACAGGAGGTCGTATCAGCCCCAGCATTTT; cdr3_aa: CSAPDRRSYQPQHF
v_call: TRBV20-1; clone_size: few; cdr3_length: 14; d_call: TRBD1; j_call: TRBJ2-7; cdr3_nt: TGCAGTGCGCCTGGACAGGGAAGCTCCTACGAGCAGTACTTC; cdr3_aa: CSAPGQGSSYEQYF
v_call: TRBV15; clone_size: NA; cdr3_length: 17; d_call: TRBD2; j_call: TRBJ2-3; cdr3_nt: TGTGCCACCAGCAGGGGGGGACTAGCGGGAGAATCAGATACGCAGTATTTT; cdr3_aa: CATSRGGLAGESDTQYF
v_call: TRBV4-1; clone_size: many; cdr3_length: 20; d_call: TRBD2; j_call: TRBJ2-1; cdr3_nt: TGCGCCAGCAGCCCCGAAGGCACTAGTACTAGCGGGAGCTCCTACAATGAGCAGTTCTTC; cdr3_aa: CASSPEGTSTSGSSYNEQFF
v_call: TRBV20-1; clone_size: NA; cdr3_length: 15; d_call: NA; j_call: TRBJ1-6; cdr3_nt: TGCAGTGCTGGGGGTGTGACAGGCGGTAATTCACCCCTCCACTTT; cdr3_aa: CSAGGVTGGNSPLHF
v_call: TRBV11-2; clone_size: NA; cdr3_length: 8; d_call: NA; j_call: TRBJ1-2; cdr3_nt: TGTGCCAGCAGCCAGAGGGGCTTC; cdr3_aa: CASSQRGF
v_call: TRBV29-1; clone_size: few; cdr3_length: 13; d_call: NA; j_call: TRBJ1-2; cdr3_nt: TGCAGCGTTGACCCGGGGTCGACTCGAGGCTACACCTTC; cdr3_aa: CSVDPGSTRGYTF